A selection of T cell receptor beta chains follows, all from one sample in a study of vaccination and CD4 T cells after COVID-19. Via MiXCR, TCRdb re-called the PCR reads, giving one row per CDR3 protein. The sample holds roughly 8,900 distinct CDR3 sequences, 45% to 50% seen once. The antigens for these receptors are not known. Sequenced: CD4+ T cells from blood, cultured in vitro. The receptors were gathered from a human donor who had recovered from COVID-19. Each CDR3 is given with its conserved first and last residue. The D gene is left open where the match is weak. Clone size, where shown, is once, few, many, or a class for clones that have expanded.

J: TRBJ1-5
size: medium-sized
D: -
V: TRBV6-1
CDR3: CASCPQQWSNQPQHF
DNA: TGTGCCAGCTGCCCACAACAGTGGAGCAATCAGCCCCAGCATTTT

J: TRBJ2-5
size: few
D: -
V: TRBV4-3
CDR3: CASSQDRETQYF
DNA: TGCGCCAGCAGCCAAGATAGGGAGACCCAGTACTTC

J: TRBJ1-2
size: few
D: -
V: TRBV7-9
CDR3: CASSLGNTF
DNA: TGTGCCAGCAGCTTAGGGAACACCTTC

J: TRBJ2-5
size: few
D: -
V: TRBV12-3/TRBV12-4
CDR3: CASTRVGETQYF
DNA: TGTGCCAGCACCAGGGTTGGCGAGACCCAGTACTTC

J: TRBJ2-7
size: -
D: TRBD1
V: TRBV20-1
CDR3: CSGNRGSYEQYF
DNA: TGCAGTGGTAACAGGGGGTCCTACGAGCAGTACTTC

J: TRBJ1-3
size: -
D: -
V: TRBV6-1
CDR3: CASSEGHSGNTIYF
DNA: TGTGCCAGCAGTGAGGGACACTCTGGAAACACCATATATTTT

J: TRBJ1-5
size: -
D: TRBD1
V: TRBV9
CDR3: CASSGGQGSSQPQHF
DNA: TGTGCCAGCAGCGGGGGACAGGGTTCCAGTCAGCCCCAGCATTTT

J: TRBJ2-5
size: -
D: -
V: TRBV21-1
CDR3: CASSKAFRAPYQETQYF
DNA: TGTGCCAGCAGCAAAGCGTTCCGGGCTCCGTACCAAGAGACCCAGTACTTC

J: TRBJ1-1
size: -
D: TRBD1
V: TRBV4-2
CDR3: CASSQDRQGDSTEAFF
DNA: TGTGCCAGCAGCCAGGACCGACAGGGGGATAGCACTGAAGCTTTCTTT

J: TRBJ2-7
size: few
D: TRBD2
V: TRBV6-1
CDR3: CASSPPGTSAGEQYF
DNA: TGTGCCAGCAGTCCCCCCGGGACTAGCGCCGGCGAGCAGTACTTC

J: TRBJ2-1
size: few
D: TRBD2
V: TRBV5-1
CDR3: CASSLGTTPYNEQFF
DNA: TGCGCCAGCAGCTTAGGGACTACCCCATACAATGAGCAGTTCTTC

J: TRBJ2-5
size: -
D: -
V: TRBV27
CDR3: CASSSPTRNKETQYF
DNA: TGTGCCAGCAGTTCCCCTACTAGAAATAAAGAGACCCAGTACTTC

J: TRBJ1-3
size: -
D: -
V: TRBV2
CDR3: CASSAGNTIYF
DNA: TGTGCCAGCAGTGCTGGAAACACCATATATTTT

J: TRBJ1-2
size: -
D: -
V: TRBV28
CDR3: CASSSSTGVMYRNFESGGYTF
DNA: TGTGCCAGCAGTTCATCAACCGGGGTGATGTACCGGAACTTTGAGTCAGGGGGCTACACCTTC

J: TRBJ1-2
size: few
D: -
V: TRBV6-1
CDR3: CASKDRQLILYTF
DNA: TGTGCCAGCAAGGACAGACAGCTTATTCTCTACACCTTC

J: TRBJ1-1
size: -
D: -
V: TRBV7-2
CDR3: CASSLDAGARSEAFF
DNA: TGTGCCAGCAGCTTAGACGCGGGGGCAAGGTCTGAAGCTTTCTTT

J: TRBJ2-7
size: few
D: TRBD1
V: TRBV20-1
CDR3: CSARRDRPQVEQYF
DNA: TGCAGTGCTAGAAGGGACAGGCCTCAAGTCGAGCAGTACTTC

J: TRBJ1-1
size: few
D: TRBD1
V: TRBV7-2
CDR3: CASSVRYGPDRVNTEAFF
DNA: TGTGCCAGCAGCGTTAGGTACGGGCCGGACAGGGTTAACACTGAAGCTTTCTTT

J: TRBJ2-6
size: once
D: -
V: TRBV7-2
CDR3: CASSLISESSGANVLTF
DNA: TGTGCCAGCAGCTTAATATCTGAGAGCTCTGGGGCCAACGTCCTGACTTTC

J: TRBJ2-2
size: -
D: -
V: TRBV6-5
CDR3: CASSYFLDGANTGELFF
DNA: TGTGCCAGCAGTTACTTCCTTGACGGCGCGAACACCGGGGAGCTGTTTTTT

J: TRBJ2-1
size: -
D: -
V: TRBV19
CDR3: CASSIREGGHEQFF
DNA: TGTGCCAGTAGTATCAGGGAAGGGGGGCATGAGCAGTTCTTC

J: TRBJ2-2
size: -
D: -
V: TRBV11-2
CDR3: CASSLMGPGELFF
DNA: TGTGCCAGCAGCTTAATGGGCCCCGGGGAGCTGTTTTTT

J: TRBJ2-1
size: few
D: -
V: TRBV20-1
CDR3: CSARDGAASYNEQFF
DNA: TGCAGTGCTAGAGATGGGGCCGCGTCCTACAATGAGCAGTTCTTC

J: TRBJ1-2
size: few
D: -
V: TRBV20-1
CDR3: CSASGAYGYTF
DNA: TGCAGTGCTTCGGGAGCCTATGGCTACACCTTC

J: TRBJ2-1
size: -
D: -
V: TRBV30
CDR3: CAWSAGARKQFF
DNA: TGTGCCTGGAGTGCGGGGGCAAGAAAACAGTTCTTC

J: TRBJ2-2
size: -
D: -
V: TRBV5-1
CDR3: CASSSNRAHTGELFF
DNA: TGCGCCAGCAGCTCAAACAGGGCCCACACCGGGGAGCTGTTTTTT

J: TRBJ2-5
size: -
D: TRBD2
V: TRBV6-5
CDR3: CASSSGTSGQETQYF
DNA: TGTGCCAGCAGTTCGGGGACTAGCGGGCAAGAGACCCAGTACTTC

J: TRBJ2-7
size: -
D: -
V: TRBV7-9
CDR3: CASSGGWFENEQYF
DNA: TGTGCCAGCAGCGGAGGGTGGTTCGAGAACGAGCAGTACTTC

J: TRBJ1-1
size: -
D: -
V: TRBV15
CDR3: CATSRDTPGGTEAFF
DNA: TGTGCCACCAGCAGAGACACACCCGGGGGCACTGAAGCTTTCTTT

J: TRBJ2-5
size: -
D: TRBD2
V: TRBV11-2
CDR3: CASSRLAGQETQYF
DNA: TGTGCCAGCAGCCGACTAGCGGGGCAAGAGACCCAGTACTTC

J: TRBJ1-1
size: -
D: -
V: TRBV9
CDR3: CASSVSGIRGTEAFF
DNA: TGTGCCAGCAGCGTTTCAGGGATTCGGGGCACTGAAGCTTTCTTT

J: TRBJ2-5
size: few
D: -
V: TRBV6-1
CDR3: CASSPGPQQETQYF
DNA: TGTGCCAGCAGTCCGGGCCCTCAACAAGAGACCCAGTACTTC

J: TRBJ2-2
size: -
D: -
V: TRBV24-1
CDR3: CATGTGTLNGELFF
DNA: TGTGCCACAGGAACGGGGACCCTTAACGGGGAGCTGTTTTTT

J: TRBJ2-1
size: medium-sized
D: -
V: TRBV11-2
CDR3: CASSDRNSGPVFF
DNA: TGTGCCAGCAGCGACCGAAATAGTGGGCCGGTGTTCTTC

J: TRBJ2-6
size: large
D: -
V: TRBV11-3
CDR3: CASSSGSGANVLTF
DNA: TGTGCCAGCAGCTCCGGCTCTGGGGCCAACGTCCTGACTTTC

J: TRBJ1-2
size: -
D: -
V: TRBV28
CDR3: CASSPDTYGYTF
DNA: TGTGCCAGCAGCCCGGACACTTATGGCTACACCTTC

J: TRBJ2-5
size: -
D: TRBD2
V: TRBV9
CDR3: CASSVGGVAGETQYF
DNA: TGTGCCAGCAGCGTAGGGGGGGTAGCGGGAGAGACCCAGTACTTC

J: TRBJ1-2
size: -
D: TRBD1
V: TRBV11-2
CDR3: CASSLDRGHGYTF
DNA: TGTGCCAGCAGCTTAGACAGGGGGCATGGCTACACCTTC

J: TRBJ2-7
size: few
D: -
V: TRBV20-1
CDR3: CSASSRSTYEQYF
DNA: TGCAGTGCTAGTAGCCGTTCGACCTACGAGCAGTACTTC

J: TRBJ2-3
size: -
D: TRBD1
V: TRBV10-3
CDR3: CAISDDRGRTDTQYF
DNA: TGTGCCATCAGTGACGACAGGGGGCGCACAGATACGCAGTATTTT

J: TRBJ2-2
size: -
D: TRBD1
V: TRBV6-1
CDR3: CASSTRDRGSTGELFF
DNA: TGTGCCAGCAGCACGAGGGACAGGGGGTCCACCGGGGAGCTGTTTTTT

J: TRBJ1-5
size: -
D: -
V: TRBV2
CDR3: CASSEGRYQPQHF
DNA: TGTGCCAGCAGTGAAGGGAGATATCAGCCCCAGCATTTT

J: TRBJ2-1
size: -
D: -
V: TRBV5-1
CDR3: CASSLRSVYNEQFF
DNA: TGCGCCAGCAGCTTGAGGTCGGTGTACAATGAGCAGTTCTTC

J: TRBJ2-2
size: -
D: TRBD1
V: TRBV6-5
CDR3: CASSSGQGPGELFF
DNA: TGTGCCAGCAGTTCGGGACAGGGGCCCGGGGAGCTGTTTTTT

J: TRBJ2-7
size: -
D: -
V: TRBV7-3
CDR3: CASSLRSQGSYEQYF
DNA: TGTGCCAGCAGCTTAAGGAGTCAGGGCTCCTACGAGCAGTACTTC

J: TRBJ1-1
size: -
D: TRBD1
V: TRBV20-1
CDR3: CSADGTGGRLSTEAFF
DNA: TGCAGTGCCGATGGGACAGGGGGCCGATTGAGCACTGAAGCTTTCTTT

J: TRBJ1-1
size: few
D: -
V: TRBV20-1
CDR3: CSARLDPWEPEAFF
DNA: TGCAGTGCCCGCTTGGACCCCTGGGAGCCTGAAGCTTTCTTT

J: TRBJ2-7
size: -
D: TRBD1
V: TRBV20-1
CDR3: CSAIPGQATYEQYF
DNA: TGCAGTGCTATTCCGGGACAGGCAACCTACGAGCAGTACTTC

J: TRBJ2-7
size: few
D: TRBD1
V: TRBV7-2
CDR3: CASSSSGTGSYEQYF
DNA: TGTGCCAGCAGCTCTTCCGGGACAGGGTCGTACGAGCAGTACTTC

J: TRBJ1-1
size: -
D: TRBD1
V: TRBV7-2
CDR3: CASSLSPTGITEAFF
DNA: TGTGCCAGCAGCTTATCCCCGACAGGGATAACTGAAGCTTTCTTT